The sequence of this T cell receptor beta chain was determined in a study of cytomegalovirus exposure and HLA in healthy donors. Study at large: Later analysis reported that the approximately 120 validation repertoires shared the platform of the 650 to 700 first-cohort repertoires.

Study observations and caveats: In vitro checks showed that a few CMV-associated chains really do target CMV antigens. Later, an analysis found that TCR clusters from the first cohort tended to co-occur in the roughly 110 validation repertoires.

Note on this clone: Its antigen is currently unknown.

Method: immunoSEQ multiplex PCR; TCRdb's copy keeps in-frame clones and lacks some. The sample lists about 65,000 clones, approximately 96% occurring once. The TCR was taken from a man younger than 30 in good health and CMV-seropositive. Sequencing was carried out using PBMCs.

CDR3 sequence: CASSLDGAGGNKQYF. For the CDR3, the DNA is TGTGCCAGCAGCTTAGATGGAGCCGGGGGGAATAAGCAGTACTTC. The chain joins TRBV7-9 to TRBJ2-7; 7 positions agree with TRBD2. The germline V gene has CDR1 SEHNR and CDR2 FQNEAQ (reference sequence). CDR3 length: 15 residues. J gave up 8 bases and V 1 base, and 11 bases lay outside the gene matches. Full variable domain (missing parts from reference TRBV7-9 and TRBJ2-7): DTGVSQNPRHKITKRGQNVTFRCDPISEHNRLYWYRQTLGQGPEFLTYFQNEAQLEKSRLLSDRFSAERPKGSFSTLEIQRTEQGDSAMYLCASSLDGAGGNKQYFGPGTRLTVT.